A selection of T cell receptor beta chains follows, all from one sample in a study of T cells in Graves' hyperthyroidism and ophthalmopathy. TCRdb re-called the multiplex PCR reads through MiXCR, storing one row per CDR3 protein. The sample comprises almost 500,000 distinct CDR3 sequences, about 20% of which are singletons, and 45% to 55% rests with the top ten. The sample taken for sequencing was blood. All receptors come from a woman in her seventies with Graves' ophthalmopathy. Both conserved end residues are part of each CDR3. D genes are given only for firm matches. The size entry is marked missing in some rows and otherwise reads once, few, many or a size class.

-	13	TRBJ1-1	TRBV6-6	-	CASSYLSRTEAFF	TGTGCCAGCAGTTACCTCAGTAGGACTGAAGCTTTCTTT
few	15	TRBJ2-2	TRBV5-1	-	CASSFGDAGFGELFF	TGCGCCAGCAGCTTCGGGGACGCCGGGTTCGGGGAGCTGTTTTTT
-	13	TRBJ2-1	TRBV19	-	CASSMATAIEQFF	TGTGCCAGTAGTATGGCGACCGCCATTGAGCAGTTCTTC
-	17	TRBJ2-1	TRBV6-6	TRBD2	CASSYSGLAGGQGEQFF	TGTGCCAGCAGTTACTCGGGACTAGCGGGAGGGCAGGGTGAGCAGTTCTTC
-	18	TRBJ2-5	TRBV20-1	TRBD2	CSARDNSGGSGRRQTQYF	TGCAGTGCTAGAGATAACTCCGGGGGTAGCGGGAGGAGGCAGACCCAGTACTTC
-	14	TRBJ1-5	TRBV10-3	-	CAIGEGFSNQPQHF	TGTGCCATCGGAGAGGGGTTTAGCAATCAGCCCCAGCATTTT
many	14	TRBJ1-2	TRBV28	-	CASSFLTGNYGYTF	TGTGCCAGCAGTTTCCTGACAGGCAACTATGGCTACACCTTC
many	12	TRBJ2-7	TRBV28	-	CASSLIGYEQYF	TGTGCCAGCAGTTTAATCGGCTACGAGCAGTACTTC
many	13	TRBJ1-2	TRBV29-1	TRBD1	CSVAPGQGIGYTF	TGCAGCGTTGCACCGGGACAGGGCATTGGCTACACCTTC
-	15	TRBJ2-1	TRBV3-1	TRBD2	CASSQAGGPLNEQFF	TGTGCCAGCAGCCAAGCGGGAGGGCCTCTAAATGAGCAGTTCTTC
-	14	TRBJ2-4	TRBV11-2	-	CASSLELAKNVQCF	TGTGCCAGCAGCTTAGAACTAGCCAAAAACGTTCAGTGCTTC
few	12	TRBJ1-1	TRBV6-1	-	CASTAAGTEAFF	TGTGCCAGCACTGCAGCGGGGACTGAAGCTTTCTTT
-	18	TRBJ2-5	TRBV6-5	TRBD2	CASSSTPVLAGGPETQYF	TGTGCCAGCAGTTCTACCCCGGTACTAGCGGGAGGGCCGGAGACCCAGTACTTC
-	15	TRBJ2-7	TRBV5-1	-	CASSPFGGVGDEQYF	TGCGCCAGCAGCCCCTTTGGAGGGGTCGGCGACGAGCAGTACTTC
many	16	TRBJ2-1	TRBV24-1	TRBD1	CATSPSGRGRLDEQFF	TGTGCCACCAGTCCTTCAGGTAGGGGGCGGCTCGATGAGCAGTTCTTC
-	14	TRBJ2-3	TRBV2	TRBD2	CARAGTSAVDTQYF	TGTGCCAGGGCCGGGACTAGTGCCGTAGATACGCAGTATTTT
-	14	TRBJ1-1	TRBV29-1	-	CSVEVGGVNTEAFF	TGCAGCGTTGAAGTCGGAGGAGTCAACACTGAAGCTTTCTTT
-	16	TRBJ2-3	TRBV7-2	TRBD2	CASSWTLAGGRNTQYF	TGTGCCAGCAGCTGGACACTAGCGGGAGGTCGGAATACGCAGTATTTT
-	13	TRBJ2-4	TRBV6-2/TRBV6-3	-	CASSYLGTNIQYF	TGTGCCAGCAGTTACTTGGGGACGAACATTCAGTACTTC
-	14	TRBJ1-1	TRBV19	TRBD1	CASSHRTGTTEAFF	TGTGCCAGTAGTCACAGGACAGGGACCACTGAAGCTTTCTTT
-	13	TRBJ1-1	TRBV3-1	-	CASSQGQVPVAFF	TGTGCCAGCAGCCAAGGGCAGGTTCCGGTAGCTTTCTTT
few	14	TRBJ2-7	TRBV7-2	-	CASSFGGRSYEQYF	TGTGCCAGCAGCTTCGGGGGGCGCTCCTACGAGCAGTACTTC
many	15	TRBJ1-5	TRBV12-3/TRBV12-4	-	CASSLGQQSNQPQHF	TGTGCCAGCAGTTTAGGACAACAGAGCAATCAGCCCCAGCATTTT
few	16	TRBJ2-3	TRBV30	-	CAWSGAARRAQSTQYF	TGTGCCTGGAGTGGGGCGGCTAGACGGGCTCAGAGTACGCAGTATTTT
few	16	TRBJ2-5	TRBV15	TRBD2	CATSRDLAGGLKTQYF	TGTGCCACCAGCAGAGATCTTGCGGGAGGGTTGAAGACCCAGTACTTC
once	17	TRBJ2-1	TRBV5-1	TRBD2	CASSLEPSGIMYNEQFF	TGCGCCAGCAGCTTGGAGCCTAGCGGGATTATGTACAATGAGCAGTTCTTC
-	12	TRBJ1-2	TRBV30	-	CAWSEWTGGYTF	TGTGCCTGGAGTGAATGGACCGGTGGCTACACCTTC
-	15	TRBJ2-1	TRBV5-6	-	CASSLDGSGYNEQFF	TGTGCCAGCAGCTTGGACGGGAGCGGTTACAATGAGCAGTTCTTC
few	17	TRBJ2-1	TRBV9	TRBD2	CASSAFQGLAGWDEQFF	TGTGCCAGCAGCGCCTTCCAGGGACTAGCGGGATGGGATGAGCAGTTCTTC
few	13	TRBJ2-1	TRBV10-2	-	CASSESTYNEQFF	TGCGCCAGCAGTGAATCAACCTACAATGAGCAGTTCTTC
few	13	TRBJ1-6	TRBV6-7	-	CASSYRPLRPLHF	TGTGCCAGCAGTTACCGCCCGTTGCGGCCCCTCCACTTT
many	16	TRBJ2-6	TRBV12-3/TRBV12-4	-	CASSFERGDGANVLTF	TGTGCCAGCAGTTTCGAACGTGGGGATGGGGCCAACGTCCTGACTTTC
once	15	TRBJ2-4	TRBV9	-	CASSHGRLAKNIQYF	TGTGCCAGCAGCCATGGACGGTTAGCCAAAAACATTCAGTACTTC
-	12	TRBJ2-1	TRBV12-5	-	CASGPKWNEQFF	TGTGCTAGTGGTCCCAAATGGAACGAGCAGTTCTTC
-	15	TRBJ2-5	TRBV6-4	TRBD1	CASSRTGNGQETQYF	TGTGCCAGCAGTCGGACAGGGAATGGGCAAGAGACCCAGTACTTC
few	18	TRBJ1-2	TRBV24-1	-	CATSGSGLRRPLAYGYTF	TGTGCCACCAGTGGTTCGGGACTCCGGAGACCCTTAGCCTATGGCTACACCTTC
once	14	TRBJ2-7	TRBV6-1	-	CASRPPGAYYEQYF	TGTGCCAGCAGACCCCCCGGGGCCTACTACGAGCAGTACTTC
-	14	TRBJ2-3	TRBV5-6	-	CASSLQGRTDTQYF	TGTGCCAGCAGCTTACAGGGTAGGACAGATACGCAGTATTTT
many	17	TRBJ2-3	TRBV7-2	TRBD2	CASSSPWGTSVRDTQYF	TGTGCCAGCAGCTCCCCGTGGGGGACTAGCGTGAGGGATACGCAGTATTTT
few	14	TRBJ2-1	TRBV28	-	CAAQGGSSYNEQFF	TGTGCCGCCCAAGGTGGAAGCTCCTACAATGAGCAGTTCTTC